A selection of T cell receptor beta chains follows, all from one sample in a study of blood T cell repertoires in COVID-19. Generated by immunoSEQ multiplex PCR, the TCRdb table keeps only in-frame clones and is missing some. Of fewer than 350,000 clones listed, around 90% were seen once; the top ten hold 4% to 6%. The sequencing sample was made of PBMCs or T cells enriched from blood (not recorded which). The receptors stem from a man aged 55 to 70 who had recovered from COVID-19. Both conserved end residues are trimmed from each CDR3. Fields, in order: V gene, CDR3 protein.

v_call: TRBV6-2/TRBV6-3; cdr3_aa: ASSYTSGVSYEQY
v_call: TRBV18; cdr3_aa: ASSGDSSSYEQY
v_call: TRBV30; cdr3_aa: AWSRQGEYGYT
v_call: TRBV6-6; cdr3_aa: ASSGPGQEDSPLH
v_call: TRBV7-9; cdr3_aa: ASSLVSGADTQY
v_call: TRBV6-6; cdr3_aa: ASSPTNQGGNQPQH
v_call: TRBV3-1/TRBV3-2; cdr3_aa: ASSHQQGAQGYT
v_call: TRBV5-1; cdr3_aa: ASRPNLDRAYYGYT
v_call: TRBV2; cdr3_aa: ASSEMGGAEAF
v_call: TRBV7-2; cdr3_aa: ASSFTSTGGKY
v_call: TRBV5-1; cdr3_aa: ASSLVLVAGGSYNEQF
v_call: TRBV28; cdr3_aa: ASRVWTGLYEQY
v_call: TRBV11-2; cdr3_aa: ASSLDRLAKHTDTQY
v_call: TRBV2; cdr3_aa: ASSRQGADGYT
v_call: TRBV7-2; cdr3_aa: ASSLQGTYTGELF
v_call: TRBV30; cdr3_aa: AWMGQANTEAF
v_call: TRBV11-1; cdr3_aa: ASSDDSTEAF
v_call: TRBV5-1; cdr3_aa: ASSPSTGGTEAF
v_call: TRBV5-4; cdr3_aa: ASSLVGGNYGYT
v_call: TRBV27; cdr3_aa: ASGGVRAEQY
v_call: TRBV11-3; cdr3_aa: ASSPRTGVNTEAF
v_call: TRBV5-5; cdr3_aa: ASSVPGQGPNEQF
v_call: TRBV14; cdr3_aa: ASSQVRGTGELF
v_call: TRBV28; cdr3_aa: ASTPGRGREQY
v_call: TRBV5-1; cdr3_aa: ASSASQASHGNTIY
v_call: TRBV18; cdr3_aa: ASSPGTGGDGYT
v_call: TRBV6-2/TRBV6-3; cdr3_aa: ASSAVGGMNTEAF
v_call: TRBV28; cdr3_aa: ASKLRQGSTDTQY
v_call: TRBV20-1; cdr3_aa: SARGTRGYT
v_call: TRBV9; cdr3_aa: ASSVAREAYEQY
v_call: TRBV28; cdr3_aa: ASRGPYRGNQPQH
v_call: TRBV6-5; cdr3_aa: ASSYSTGTSGNTIY
v_call: TRBV6-2/TRBV6-3; cdr3_aa: ASTPEGRDTEAF
v_call: TRBV9; cdr3_aa: ASSVVGTGGIYEQY
v_call: TRBV11-2; cdr3_aa: ASTFPDRGLYEQY
v_call: TRBV19; cdr3_aa: ASSSAQGVSYEQY
v_call: TRBV7-9; cdr3_aa: ASSPPRGLIETQY
v_call: TRBV7-3; cdr3_aa: ASSFASGRFSTDTQY
v_call: TRBV28; cdr3_aa: ASSGRRVGEKLF
v_call: TRBV7-9; cdr3_aa: ASSLARGAGVYEQY
v_call: TRBV18; cdr3_aa: ASSPYSYEQY
v_call: TRBV6-5; cdr3_aa: ASSPGLNTDTQY
v_call: TRBV11-2; cdr3_aa: ASSLLGTSGRGETQY
v_call: TRBV6-2/TRBV6-3; cdr3_aa: ASSAFEGAGYGYT
v_call: TRBV2; cdr3_aa: ASSANSGGTDTQY
v_call: TRBV28; cdr3_aa: ASSLRQGRYEQY
v_call: TRBV24-1; cdr3_aa: ATSDLRTGANVLT
v_call: TRBV28; cdr3_aa: ASSSSGGNYGYT